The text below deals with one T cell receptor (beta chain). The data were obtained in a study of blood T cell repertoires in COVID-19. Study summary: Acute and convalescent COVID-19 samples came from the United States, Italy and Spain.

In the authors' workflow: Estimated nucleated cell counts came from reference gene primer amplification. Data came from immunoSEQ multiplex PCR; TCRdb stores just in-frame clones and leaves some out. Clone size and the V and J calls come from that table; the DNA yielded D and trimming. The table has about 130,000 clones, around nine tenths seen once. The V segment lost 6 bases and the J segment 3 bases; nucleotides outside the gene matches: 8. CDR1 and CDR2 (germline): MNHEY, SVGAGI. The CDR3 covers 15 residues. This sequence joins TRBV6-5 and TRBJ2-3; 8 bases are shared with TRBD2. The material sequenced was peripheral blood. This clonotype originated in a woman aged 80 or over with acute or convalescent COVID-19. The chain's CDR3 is CASSFPGGPTDTQYF. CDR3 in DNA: TGTGCCAGCAGCTTCCCGGGGGGGCCTACAGATACGCAGTATTTT.